The clone carrying this T cell receptor beta chain was picked up a small number of times. Its antigen is currently unknown. Extracted from the samples, RNA was reverse transcribed into cDNA to serve as the sequencing template. The repertoire was sequenced with immunoSEQ multiplex PCR; TCRdb's copy has only in-frame clones and lacks some. The table has about 140,000 clones, approximately 60% seen once; the top ten hold about 4.5%. The source of the sample is a study of CD8+ T cells in alopecia areata. Study conclusions and caveats: More clonal than normal scalp was lesional scalp, particularly alopecia totalis/universalis. TCRs were shared less clearly across patients than in mice, possibly for HLA-related reasons. Scalp sequencing also captures normal skin's resident alphabeta T cells.

Sorted populations comprised CD4+ and CD8+ T cells obtained from PBMCs. V was pared by 6 bases and J by 1 base, with 13 bases between. The length of the CDR3 is 15 residues. Germline V gives CDR1 LNHDA, CDR2 SQIVND (reference sequence). V and J are TRBV19 and TRBJ1-5, with D maybe TRBD1 (6 bases). Material: CD4+ T cells sorted from blood. The sequence came from a human donor in good health. The CDR3 sequence: CASSYTGNSNQPQHF. The CDR3 coding sequence is TGTGCCAGTAGCTATACAGGGAACAGCAATCAGCCCCAGCATTTT.